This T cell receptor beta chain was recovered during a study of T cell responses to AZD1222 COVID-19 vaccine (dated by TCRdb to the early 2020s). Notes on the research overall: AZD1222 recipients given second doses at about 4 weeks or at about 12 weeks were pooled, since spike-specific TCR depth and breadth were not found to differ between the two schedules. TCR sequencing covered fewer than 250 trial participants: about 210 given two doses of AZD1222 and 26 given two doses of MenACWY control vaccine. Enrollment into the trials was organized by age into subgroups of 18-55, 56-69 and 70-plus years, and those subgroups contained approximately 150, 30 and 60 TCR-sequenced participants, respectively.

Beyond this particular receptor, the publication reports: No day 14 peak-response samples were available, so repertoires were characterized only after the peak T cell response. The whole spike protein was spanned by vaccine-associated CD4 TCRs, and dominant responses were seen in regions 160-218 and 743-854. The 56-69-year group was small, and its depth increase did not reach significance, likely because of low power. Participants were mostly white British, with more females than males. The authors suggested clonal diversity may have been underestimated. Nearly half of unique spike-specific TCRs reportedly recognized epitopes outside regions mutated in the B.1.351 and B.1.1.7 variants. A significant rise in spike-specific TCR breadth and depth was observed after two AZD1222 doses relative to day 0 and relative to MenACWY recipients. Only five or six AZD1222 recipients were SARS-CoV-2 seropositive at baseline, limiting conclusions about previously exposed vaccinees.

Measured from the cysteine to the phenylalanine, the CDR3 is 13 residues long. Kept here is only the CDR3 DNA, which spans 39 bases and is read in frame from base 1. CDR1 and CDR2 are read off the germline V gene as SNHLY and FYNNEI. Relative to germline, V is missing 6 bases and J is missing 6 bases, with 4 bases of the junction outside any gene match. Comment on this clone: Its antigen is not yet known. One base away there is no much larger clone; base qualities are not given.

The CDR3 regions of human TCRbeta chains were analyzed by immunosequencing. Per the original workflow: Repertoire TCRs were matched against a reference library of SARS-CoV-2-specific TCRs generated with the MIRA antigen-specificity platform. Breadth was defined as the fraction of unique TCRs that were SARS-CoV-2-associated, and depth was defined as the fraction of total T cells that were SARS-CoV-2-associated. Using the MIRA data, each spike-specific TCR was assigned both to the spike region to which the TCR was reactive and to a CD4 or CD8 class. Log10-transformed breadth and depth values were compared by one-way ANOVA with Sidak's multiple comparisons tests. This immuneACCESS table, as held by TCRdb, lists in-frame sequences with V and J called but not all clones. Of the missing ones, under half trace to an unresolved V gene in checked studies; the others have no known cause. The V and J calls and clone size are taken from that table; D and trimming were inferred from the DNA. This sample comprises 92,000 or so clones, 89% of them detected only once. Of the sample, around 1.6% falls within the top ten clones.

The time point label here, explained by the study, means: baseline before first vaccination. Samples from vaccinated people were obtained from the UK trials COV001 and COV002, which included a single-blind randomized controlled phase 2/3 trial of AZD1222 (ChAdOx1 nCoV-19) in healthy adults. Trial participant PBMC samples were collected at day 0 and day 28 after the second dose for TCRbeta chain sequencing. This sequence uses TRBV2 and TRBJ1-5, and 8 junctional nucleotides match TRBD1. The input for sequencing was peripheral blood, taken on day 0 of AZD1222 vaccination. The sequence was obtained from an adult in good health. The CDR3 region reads CASRLDRAQPQHF. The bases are TGTGCCAGCAGGCTGGACAGGGCTCAGCCCCAGCATTTT. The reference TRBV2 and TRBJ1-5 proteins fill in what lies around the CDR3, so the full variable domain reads EPEVTQTPSHQVTQMGQEVILRCVPISNHLYFYWYRQILGQKVEFLVSFYNNEISEKSEIFDDQFSVERPDGSNFTLKIRSTKLEDSAMYFCASRLDRAQPQHFGDGTRLSIL.